The rows below give T cell receptor beta chains drawn from one sample of a study of shared clonotypes between healthy human individuals. Profiling relied on immunoSEQ multiplex PCR, and the TCRdb table lists in-frame clones only, not all of them. This sample has about 2.2 million clones, with just over 90% found just once. The specimen sequenced was naive CD8+ T cells from PBMCs. The receptors were gathered from a man aged 18 to 35 in good health. Some clones in this sample may be carry-over from other donors' samples. CDR3s include the opening cysteine and the closing phenylalanine or tryptophan. D genes are given only for firm matches. Not every row has a clone size; where given, it reads once, few, many or a size class.

D,J,V,size,DNA,CDR3
TRBD2,TRBJ2-1,TRBV7-9,-,TGTGCCAGCAAAGGGTTCGGACTAGCGGGAGACAATGAGCAGTTCTTC,CASKGFGLAGDNEQFF
-,TRBJ2-7,TRBV5-6,-,TGTGCCAGCAGCTTGGAAGGCTACGAGCAGTACTTC,CASSLEGYEQYF
-,TRBJ2-1,TRBV28,once,TGTGCCAGCAGCCCCGGGGCGAGGGATGAGCAGTTCTTC,CASSPGARDEQFF
TRBD1,TRBJ1-5,TRBV7-9,-,TGTGCCAGCAGCCTAGGGACAGGGGACAATCAGCCCCAGCATTTT,CASSLGTGDNQPQHF
TRBD2,TRBJ2-5,TRBV13,-,TGTGCCAGCAGCTTAGGGGGCCTAGCGGAAGAGACCCAGTACTTC,CASSLGGLAEETQYF
-,TRBJ2-6,TRBV11-2,once,TGTGCCAGCAGCTCTACTCCGGGACCTTTCCCCTCTGGGGCCAACGTCCTGACTTTC,CASSSTPGPFPSGANVLTF
TRBD1,TRBJ1-5,TRBV10-3,-,TGTGCCAAGGGGGATCCCCGGGACAGGTTGAAATCTTGCAATCAGCCCCAGCATTTT,CAKGDPRDRLKSCNQPQHF
-,TRBJ1-5,TRBV6-1,-,TGTGCCAGCGGGGGCAGGGCTCCGGGGCAGCCCCAGCATTTT,CASGGRAPGQPQHF
-,TRBJ2-7,TRBV7-3,once,TGTGCCAGCAGCTTCAGAGACGGGCCCTACGAGCAGTACTTC,CASSFRDGPYEQYF
TRBD2,TRBJ2-2,TRBV7-6,-,TGTGCCAGCAGCTTATTGCGGGAGGGAATCGTAACCGGGGAGCTGTTTTTT,CASSLLREGIVTGELFF
-,TRBJ1-5,TRBV28,-,TGTGCCAGCAGTTTATCAGGGATCGAGCAGCCCCAGCATTTT,CASSLSGIEQPQHF
TRBD2,TRBJ2-2,TRBV11-2,-,TGTGCCAGCAGCCCACTCGGGGGGGTTATCGGGGAGCTGTTTTTT,CASSPLGGVIGELFF
-,TRBJ2-1,TRBV6-5,-,TGTGCCAGCAGTTCTAACCCCGAATACAATGAGCAGTTCTTC,CASSSNPEYNEQFF
-,TRBJ2-2,TRBV28,-,TGTGCCAGCAGTTTTCCAACCCAGGGGTGGAGCGGGGAGCTGTTTTTT,CASSFPTQGWSGELFF
-,TRBJ2-6,TRBV6-5,-,TGTGCCAGTTGGGGCTCTGGGGCCAACGTCCTGACTTTC,CASWGSGANVLTF
-,TRBJ2-1,TRBV4-1,-,TGCGCCAGCAGCCAAAAGGGGGGGAACAATGAGCAGTTCTTC,CASSQKGGNNEQFF
TRBD1,TRBJ2-7,TRBV11-2,-,TGTGCCAGCAGCCTTGGGACAGGGGGCTTCTACGAGCAGTACTTC,CASSLGTGGFYEQYF
-,TRBJ2-3,TRBV7-9,-,TGTGCCAGCAGAAACAGCCTCGGTAGCACAGATACGCAGTATTTT,CASRNSLGSTDTQYF
-,TRBJ2-1,TRBV9,-,TGTGCCAGCAGCGTTGGGGGAAACTACAATGAGCAGTTCTTC,CASSVGGNYNEQFF
TRBD1,TRBJ2-5,TRBV25-1,-,TGTGCCAGCAGTGATCGGGACAGTATTTTAGAGACCCAGTACTTC,CASSDRDSILETQYF
TRBD2,TRBJ2-7,TRBV19,-,TGTGCCAGTAGTATAACGAGCGGGAGTAAAGAGCAGTACTTC,CASSITSGSKEQYF
TRBD1,TRBJ2-7,TRBV5-4,-,TGTGCCAGCAGCGAGGACAGGGACTGGATTACGTACGAGCAGTACTTC,CASSEDRDWITYEQYF
-,TRBJ1-2,TRBV28,-,TGTGCCAGCAGTTCTTTTTACTCTGGGTTGGATGGCTACACCTTC,CASSSFYSGLDGYTF
TRBD2,TRBJ2-7,TRBV9,-,TGTGCCAGCAGCGCGGGTGGGACTATCCGGGACGAGCAGTACTTC,CASSAGGTIRDEQYF
TRBD2,TRBJ2-7,TRBV2,-,TGTGCCAGCAGTGAACTAGCGGGAGGAGAGCAGTACTTC,CASSELAGGEQYF
TRBD1,TRBJ2-5,TRBV29-1,-,TGCAGCGTTGAGGACAGGCTTCATCGTACACAAGAGACCCAGTACTTC,CSVEDRLHRTQETQYF
TRBD2,TRBJ2-1,TRBV7-6,-,TGTGCCAGCAGCCGACCCCCTGCTAGCGGGAGGACTACTTACAATGAGCAGTTCTTC,CASSRPPASGRTTYNEQFF
-,TRBJ2-1,TRBV27,-,TGTGCCAGCAGTTTATCAGGGGTCATCTACAATGAGCAGTTCTTC,CASSLSGVIYNEQFF
-,TRBJ2-1,TRBV29-1,-,TGCAGCGTTGAAATTAGCGGTGCCTACAATGAGCAGTTCTTC,CSVEISGAYNEQFF
TRBD1,TRBJ2-7,TRBV6-1,-,TGTGCCAGCAGTCGTCAGGACAGGGCCTACGAGCAGTACTTC,CASSRQDRAYEQYF
-,TRBJ2-3,TRBV27,-,TGTGCCAGCAGTCTGACTAGCACAGATACGCAGTATTTT,CASSLTSTDTQYF
TRBD1,TRBJ1-1,TRBV18,-,TGTGCCAGCTCGCCTGACAGGGGACAGAACACTGAAGCTTTCTTT,CASSPDRGQNTEAFF
TRBD2,TRBJ2-3,TRBV7-6,-,TGTGCCAGCAGCTTTTTAGCGGGAGTTCGGACAGATACGCAGTATTTT,CASSFLAGVRTDTQYF
-,TRBJ1-1,TRBV4-1,-,TGCGCCAGCAGCCAAGGGACCGGGCCCACTGAAGCTTTCTTT,CASSQGTGPTEAFF
-,TRBJ1-5,TRBV28,-,TGTGCCAGCAGCCTCCTGAGGGAAGGCAATCAGCCCCAGCATTTT,CASSLLREGNQPQHF
-,TRBJ2-3,TRBV7-9,-,TGTGCCAGCAGCTCCATGAGAGATACGCAGTATTTT,CASSSMRDTQYF
-,TRBJ2-2,TRBV16,-,TGTGCCAGCAGCCAATTGGCGAGGGAATCGAACACCGGGGAGCTGTTTTTT,CASSQLARESNTGELFF